A selection of T cell receptor beta chains follows, all from one sample in a study of T-cell memory formation after mild COVID-19. MiXCR was run by TCRdb on the 5' RACE reads, yielding one entry per CDR3 protein. The data contain about 390,000 distinct CDR3 sequences, roughly 15% of them singletons. Sequenced sample: PBMCs or a T cell subset sorted from them (not recorded which). These receptors originate from a man between 18 and 35 years old who had mild COVID-19 (a few samples of this study predate the infection). Cell type and time point are not known. The CDR3 runs from the conserved cysteine through the conserved F or W. Fields, in order: clone size, J gene, D gene, V gene, CDR3 protein. A D gene is named only where the DNA matches it firmly. Where a row states a size, it is once, few, many or the class of an expanded clone; other rows omit it.

clone size: few
J gene: TRBJ2-5
D gene: TRBD2
V gene: TRBV3-1
CDR3 protein: CASSFGGASGGKTQYF

clone size: .
J gene: TRBJ2-3
D gene: .
V gene: TRBV11-2
CDR3 protein: CASSRRDSTDTQYF

clone size: few
J gene: TRBJ2-3
D gene: .
V gene: TRBV7-2
CDR3 protein: CASSLFTVSTDTQYF

clone size: .
J gene: TRBJ1-1
D gene: .
V gene: TRBV4-1
CDR3 protein: CASSQPGRGIGTEAFF

clone size: few
J gene: TRBJ1-4
D gene: .
V gene: TRBV13
CDR3 protein: CASSFFGSPNEKLFF

clone size: few
J gene: TRBJ1-3
D gene: .
V gene: TRBV2
CDR3 protein: CASSDSRGTIYF

clone size: .
J gene: TRBJ2-1
D gene: TRBD1
V gene: TRBV12-3/TRBV12-4
CDR3 protein: CASTLKRTGNNEQFF

clone size: .
J gene: TRBJ2-1
D gene: .
V gene: TRBV27
CDR3 protein: CASSSIAPPDEQFF

clone size: .
J gene: TRBJ2-1
D gene: TRBD1
V gene: TRBV11-1
CDR3 protein: CASSFGQESYNEQFF

clone size: few
J gene: TRBJ2-1
D gene: TRBD2
V gene: TRBV12-3/TRBV12-4
CDR3 protein: CASTRLAEQFF

clone size: .
J gene: TRBJ2-1
D gene: .
V gene: TRBV29-1
CDR3 protein: CSVEGSRGRRNEQFF

clone size: .
J gene: TRBJ2-3
D gene: .
V gene: TRBV5-1
CDR3 protein: CASSPLKPDTQYF

clone size: .
J gene: TRBJ2-1
D gene: .
V gene: TRBV29-1
CDR3 protein: CSGTEAPRNEQFF

clone size: few
J gene: TRBJ2-3
D gene: .
V gene: TRBV29-1
CDR3 protein: CSAGTFLSTDTQYF

clone size: .
J gene: TRBJ2-1
D gene: TRBD2
V gene: TRBV7-8
CDR3 protein: CASSFLGGGYNEQFF

clone size: once
J gene: TRBJ2-7
D gene: .
V gene: TRBV7-2
CDR3 protein: CASSFGAARYEQYF